The T cell receptor beta chain under discussion was sequenced for a study of T cell responses to AZD1222 COVID-19 vaccine. Overall study results and limits: A mostly white British donor set with more females was recruited, and clonal diversity was possibly underestimated.

The CDR3 is 13 residues long. The germline V and J ends were trimmed by 4 bases and 1 base, with 8 bases remaining between them. In germline, CDR1 is SGDLS, CDR2 YYNGEE. This clone was seen just once. Its antigen is unidentified. Sequenced by immunoSEQ multiplex PCR; TCRdb stores in-frame clones only, minus some. The table records around 150,000 clones, 94% of them present only once. The chain carries TRBV9 and TRBJ1-1; possible D gene TRBD1, 5 bases. This sequence originates from an adult in good health. This specimen consisted of peripheral blood, obtained on day 0 of AZD1222 vaccination. Written as DNA, the CDR3 is TGTGCCAGCAGCAGTAGGGGGAACACTGAAGCTTTCTTT. It encodes CASSSRGNTEAFF.